The next 24 T cell receptor beta chains were all read from a single sample in a study of a mutant IDH1 vaccine in newly diagnosed glioma. Data came from immunoSEQ multiplex PCR; TCRdb stores just in-frame clones and leaves some out. The sample yields roughly 51,000 clones, approximately 80% seen once. As for time point: week 5, during vaccination. Alongside topical imiquimod, each dose of vaccine comprised 300 ug of mutant IDH1 20-mer peptide. These receptors are not linked to any known antigen. The material sequenced was PBMCs, taken from a glioma patient whose treatment included an IDH1 peptide vaccine. The origin of the receptors is a man aged 30 to 45 with glioma.

The V gene is TRBV5-1, the J gene TRBJ2-3; 7 bases map to TRBD1. Germline V gene lookup returns CDR1 SGHRS and CDR2 YFSETQ. This CDR3 has 14 amino acids. V lost 4 bases and J lost 1; bases outside the gene matches: 3. CDR3 DNA: TGCGCCAGCAGCGGCACAGGGGGCACAGATACGCAGTATTTT. Its translation is CASSGTGGTDTQYF.

The chain recombines TRBV6-5 with TRBJ1-5, with D possibly matching TRBD1 (5 bases). Germline V gene sequence: CDR1 MNHEY, CDR2 SVGAGI. Trimming cost V 4 bases and J 2 bases, with 12 bases left between them. This CDR3 comprises 15 residues. The CDR3 spells CASSSLGGGNQPQHF. CDR3 bases: TGTGCCAGCAGTTCACTCGGAGGGGGCAATCAGCCCCAGCATTTT.

CDR3 bases: TGCGCCAGCAGCTTGCACGTAAACACTGAAGCTTTCTTT. Translating gives CASSLHVNTEAFF. The chain combines TRBV5-1 with TRBJ1-1; D remains unclear. The CDR3 totals 13 residues. Germline lookup yields CDR1 SGHRS and CDR2 YFSETQ. Deletions cut 1 base from V and 2 bases from J, with 6 bases between.

V gene TRBV5-4 combines with J gene TRBJ1-2; TRBD1 matches 12 bases. With V trimmed by 0 bases and J by 7 bases, 4 bases remained unmatched. The length of the CDR3 is 15 residues. Looked up from germline, CDR1 is SGHNT and CDR2 is YYREEE (reference sequence). The CDR3 region has the DNA TGTGCCAGCAGCTTGGCCGGGACAGGGGGCGGTGGCTACACCTTC. It translates to CASSLAGTGGGGYTF.

V is TRBV15 and J is TRBJ1-5; no clear D gene. Germline V gene lookup returns CDR1 LNHNV and CDR2 YYDKDF (reference sequence). Trimming cost V 8 bases and J 4 bases, with 12 bases left between them. CDR3 size: 13 residues. The CDR3 loop reads CATSVEGNQPQHF. The CDR3 DNA sequence: TGTGCCACCTCGGTTGAGGGAAATCAGCCCCAGCATTTT.

The chain carries TRBV7-9 and TRBJ1-5, with no clear D. The CDR3 spans 13 residues. Germline V gene data show CDR1 as SEHNR and CDR2 as FQNEAQ (reference sequence). V shed 5 bases and J shed 9 bases, with 14 bases lying between them. CDR3 nucleotides: TGTGCCAGCAGCCCGGACGGAACACGGCCCCAGCATTTT. This encodes CASSPDGTRPQHF. Together with reference TRBV7-9 and TRBJ1-5, the CDR3 gives the full variable domain: DTGVSQNPRHKITKRGQNVTFRCDPISEHNRLYWYRQTLGQGPEFLTYFQNEAQLEKSRLLSDRFSAERPKGSFSTLEIQRTEQGDSAMYLCASSPDGTRPQHFGDGTRLSIL.

J is TRBJ1-5 and V is TRBV4-2, with a tentative D call TRBD1 (6 bases). The V and J ends lost 4 bases and 5 bases respectively, with 12 bases between them. The CDR3 is made up of 14 amino acids. Germline CDR1 reads LGHNA; CDR2 reads YNFKEQ. The CDR3 loop is CASSRTDSDQPQHF. For the CDR3, the DNA is TGTGCCAGCAGCCGGACAGATTCTGATCAGCCCCAGCATTTT.

V is TRBV11-2 and J is TRBJ2-1; 8 bases are shared with TRBD2. The CDR3 is 17 amino acids. Per the germline V gene, CDR1 is SGHAT and CDR2 is FQNNGV. J was trimmed by 1 base and V by 0 bases; bases with no gene match: 5. The CDR3 coding sequence is TGTGCCAGCAGCTTAGATCGGGGGGGCGCGTCCTACAATGAGCAGTTCTTC. Protein sequence: CASSLDRGGASYNEQFF.

This chain uses TRBV19 with TRBJ1-5; D not certain. The germline V and J ends were trimmed by 4 bases and 3 bases, with 16 bases remaining between them. The CDR3 loop spans 16 amino acids. Germline CDR1 and CDR2: LNHDA and SQIVND (reference sequence). The CDR3 reads CASSRKPGPSNQPQHF. Written as DNA, the CDR3 is TGTGCCAGTAGTAGGAAACCCGGTCCATCCAATCAGCCCCAGCATTTT. Looking up the rest from reference TRBV19 and TRBJ1-5 gives the full variable domain: DGGITQSPKYLFRKEGQNVTLSCEQNLNHDAMYWYRQDPGQGLRLIYYSQIVNDFQKGDIAEGYSVSREKKESFPLTVTSAQKNPTAFYLCASSRKPGPSNQPQHFGDGTRLSIL.

The chain links TRBV14 to TRBJ1-2; TRBD1 might be the D (6 bases). Per germline, CDR1 SGHDN and CDR2 FVKESK. Trimming left V 3 bases short and J 5 bases short, with 25 bases between. The CDR3 has 18 amino acids. CDR3 nucleotides: TGTGCCAGCAGCCATCCGACAGGAGCCCGCGGGGCGGGATATGGCTACACCTTC. This sequence encodes CASSHPTGARGAGYGYTF.

This chain uses TRBV27 with TRBJ2-1, with a weak D call TRBD2 (6 bases). Per the germline V gene, CDR1 is MNHEY and CDR2 is SMNVEV (reference sequence). The CDR3 totals 16 residues. Trimming left V 6 bases short and J 0 bases short, with 15 bases between. CDR3 nucleotide sequence: TGTGCCAGCAGCCGGGGGACGACAAGCTCCTACAATGAGCAGTTCTTC. Its translation: CASSRGTTSSYNEQFF.

The rearrangement joins TRBV29-1 to TRBJ1-1; 7 bases are shared with TRBD1. The V gene's germline CDR1 is SQVTM and CDR2 ANQGSEA. The V segment lost 4 bases and the J segment 5 bases; nucleotides outside the gene matches: 10. This CDR3 region has 14 residues. The CDR3 bases are TGCAGCGTTGCCTACCCACAGGGGAGGACTGAAGCTTTCTTT. Protein product: CSVAYPQGRTEAFF.

CDR3 in DNA: TGTGCCAGCAGTTTTCACCCGCCGGGGGCCAACGTCCTGACTTTC. Amino acids: CASSFHPPGANVLTF. This chain links TRBV6-5 with TRBJ2-6; unclear D gene. V was clipped by 4 bases and J by 4 bases, with 11 bases between them. CDR3 length equals 15 residues. The germline gives CDR1 MNHEY, CDR2 SVGAGI.

The rearrangement uses TRBV4-1 and TRBJ1-2; 9 bases match TRBD1. The germline gives CDR1 MGHRA, CDR2 YSYEKL. V gave up 0 bases and J gave up 5 bases; unmatched junction bases: 7. This CDR3 comprises 16 residues. The CDR3 loop is CASSQDPPGQGYGYTF. The DNA for the CDR3 is TGCGCCAGCAGCCAAGATCCCCCGGGACAGGGTTATGGCTACACCTTC.

The chain links TRBV2 to TRBJ2-1; 7 positions match TRBD2. The junction had 6 bases not matched to a gene; V was cut back by 5 bases and J by 8 bases. From germline, CDR1 is SNHLY and CDR2 FYNNEI. The CDR3 is 13 amino acids. The CDR3 sequence: CASSLRLAHEQFF. The DNA of the CDR3 is TGTGCCAGCAGTCTGCGACTAGCCCATGAGCAGTTCTTC.

The chain has TRBV7-2 and TRBJ1-2; D might be TRBD1 (6 bases). V dropped 2 bases and J dropped 4 bases, with 11 bases sitting between them. This CDR3 has 14 amino acids. The germline CDR1 and CDR2 sequences are SGHTA and FQGNSA. DNA for the CDR3: TGTGCCAGCAGCTTATACAGGGTCACCTATGGCTACACCTTC. Protein: CASSLYRVTYGYTF.

J is TRBJ1-1 and V is TRBV6-5; TRBD1 agrees at 9 bases. V was pared by 0 bases and J by 8 bases, with 10 bases of the junction left unmatched. Germline V gives CDR1 MNHEY, CDR2 SVGAGI. The CDR3 extends over 16 amino acids. The CDR3 coding sequence is TGTGCCAGCAGTTACTCGCACAGGGGGCATAATAACGAAGCTTTCTTT. Its protein product is CASSYSHRGHNNEAFF.

This clone came up once. The chain couples TRBV6-1 to TRBJ2-5; the match to TRBD1 covers 8 bases. The last part of the DNA fits TRBJ2-7 better; the J call may be wrong. The CDR3 runs 15 residues. CDR1 is MNHNS, CDR2 SASEGT, per germline. CDR3 loop: CASSEWGTGSYEQYF. The DNA of the CDR3 is TGTGCCAGCAGTGAATGGGGGACAGGATCCTACGAGCAGTACTTC.

The V call is TRBV19, the J call TRBJ2-1, with D tentatively TRBD2 (5 bases). CDR1 is LNHDA, CDR2 SQIVND, per germline (reference sequence). This CDR3 spans 15 amino acids. V lost 1 base and J 6 bases, leaving 13 bases between the germline ends. The CDR3 bases are TGTGCCAGTAGTATAGCGGGGTTAGGGCCCAATGAGCAGTTCTTC. Amino acids: CASSIAGLGPNEQFF. Full variable domain (missing parts from reference TRBV19 and TRBJ2-1): DGGITQSPKYLFRKEGQNVTLSCEQNLNHDAMYWYRQDPGQGLRLIYYSQIVNDFQKGDIAEGYSVSREKKESFPLTVTSAQKNPTAFYLCASSIAGLGPNEQFFGPGTRLTVL.

The V gene is TRBV7-2, the J gene TRBJ2-7; 11 nucleotides match TRBD2. This CDR3 spans 15 amino acids. The V segment lost 4 bases and the J segment 2 bases; nucleotides outside the gene matches: 4. Germline V gives CDR1 SGHTA, CDR2 FQGNSA. The CDR3 region is CASSSLAGGTYEQYF. CDR3 nucleotides: TGTGCCAGCAGCTCCCTAGCGGGGGGAACCTACGAGCAGTACTTC.

The chain employs TRBV18 and TRBJ2-2; possibly TRBD1 for D (7 bases). Germline values: CDR1 KGHSH, CDR2 LQKENI. The germline V and J ends were trimmed by 2 bases and 4 bases, with 14 bases remaining between them. The CDR3 sequence is 16 residues long. CDR3 region: CASSPRRGLRTGELFF. The CDR3 DNA sequence: TGTGCCAGCTCACCAAGGAGGGGGCTACGCACCGGGGAGCTGTTTTTT.

The chain joins TRBV18 to TRBJ2-4, with D uncertain. Between the trimmed V and J ends, which lost 3 bases and 0 bases, there was a span of 9 bases. The CDR3 runs to 15 residues. Germline CDR1 KGHSH, CDR2 LQKENI. CDR3 amino acids: CASSPPLAAKNIQYF. The CDR3 DNA is TGTGCCAGCTCACCCCCGTTGGCAGCCAAAAACATTCAGTACTTC.

The gene calls are TRBV2 and TRBJ2-1, with TRBD2 matching 12 bases. The J segment lost 4 bases and the V segment lost 6 bases, leaving 4 bases of the junction unmatched. CDR3 length equals 15 residues. Looked up from germline, CDR1 is SNHLY and CDR2 is FYNNEI. The chain's CDR3 is CASSGLAGSYNEQFF. The CDR3 DNA follows: TGTGCCAGCAGCGGACTAGCGGGGTCGTACAATGAGCAGTTCTTC.

The rearrangement links TRBV27 to TRBJ2-1, with TRBD1 as a possible D gene (6 bases). Trimming took off 2 bases at V and 7 bases at J, with 21 bases between the two ends. The germline V gene encodes CDR1 MNHEY and CDR2 SMNVEV (reference sequence). The CDR3 is made up of 17 amino acids. The CDR3 region has the DNA TGTGCCAGCAGTTTAAGGTATGCAGGGGCTACGAGTAATGAGCAGTTCTTC. Protein product: CASSLRYAGATSNEQFF.